Following are 15 T cell receptor beta chains from one sample sequenced in a study of blood T cell repertoires in COVID-19. The table came from immunoSEQ multiplex PCR; TCRdb's copy has only in-frame clones and leaves some out. The data show about 75,000 clones, with 85% to 90% seen just once and 2.5% to 3% held by the top ten. The sample taken for sequencing was peripheral blood. Receptors were obtained from a human donor in a cohort sampled during active COVID-19.

J is TRBJ2-7 and V is TRBV3-1 (or the pseudogene TRBV3-2), with D maybe TRBD2 (6 bases). Trimming shortened V by 1 base and J by 6 bases, and 13 bases separated the two germline ends. The germline gives CDR1 LGHDT, CDR2 YNNKEL (reference sequence). The CDR3 is 14 amino acids. DNA of the CDR3: TGTGCCAGCAGCCAAGCGGGAATCGGGGGCGAGCAGTACTTC. As protein: CASSQAGIGGEQYF.

The chain has TRBV19 and TRBJ1-1, with 8 bases that match TRBD1. This CDR3 has 14 residues. Per germline, CDR1 LNHDA and CDR2 SQIVND (reference sequence). Germline trimming cut 6 bases from V and 2 bases from J; bases unmatched to any gene: 5. This CDR3 reads CASSPGQGNTEAFF. The CDR3 bases are TGTGCCAGTAGCCCCGGACAGGGTAACACTGAAGCTTTCTTT.

The genes are TRBV28 and TRBJ1-5; TRBD1 aligns across 8 bases. The CDR3 runs to 14 residues. With V trimmed by 6 bases and J by 6 bases, 7 bases remained unmatched. Looked up from germline, CDR1 is MDHEN and CDR2 is SYDVKM. CDR3 amino acids: CASRAGQGGQPQHF. As DNA, the CDR3 is TGTGCCAGCAGGGCCGGACAGGGAGGTCAGCCCCAGCATTTT.

The CDR3, as DNA: TGTGCCAGCAGTGAGGACAGGGGGCCCTACTCTGGGGCCAACGTCCTGACTTTC. Protein product: CASSEDRGPYSGANVLTF. The rearrangement uses TRBV25-1 and TRBJ2-6, with 11 bases lining up with TRBD1. CDR3 length equals 18 residues. V lost 3 bases, J lost 0 bases, and 4 bases stayed unmatched. CDR1 is MGHDK and CDR2 is SYGVNS in the germline V gene.

V usage is TRBV6-5 and J usage is TRBJ2-7; TRBD1 might be the D (6 bases). CDR3 size: 14 residues. CDR1 MNHEY and CDR2 SVGAGI come from the germline V gene. Trimming took 0 bases from V and 6 from J, leaving 12 bases between them. The CDR3 bases are TGTGCCAGCAGTTACTCGGCAGGGGCGGCCGAGCAGTACTTC. Translation gives CASSYSAGAAEQYF.

The rearrangement uses TRBV5-6 and TRBJ2-2; D gene unclear. Germline CDR1 and CDR2: SGHDT and YYEEEE. The germline V and J ends were trimmed by 4 bases and 9 bases, with 16 bases remaining between them. There are 14 residues in the CDR3. The CDR3 DNA is TGTGCCAGCAGCCCAGGCAGTTCAATCCGGGAGCTGTTTTTT. Translated: CASSPGSSIRELFF.

The rearrangement links TRBV5-6 to TRBJ1-2; 9 bases line up with TRBD1. CDR1 and CDR2 from the germline V gene are SGHDT and YYEEEE. V lost 2 bases to trimming and J lost 6 bases; unmatched junction nucleotides: 14. This CDR3 is 17 amino acids long. This chain's CDR3 is CASSLPDRGNYRHGYTF. The CDR3 region has the DNA TGTGCCAGCAGCTTACCGGACAGGGGTAATTATCGTCATGGCTACACCTTC.

The chain couples TRBV2 to TRBJ2-3; 10 bases map to TRBD2. Germline loops: CDR1 SNHLY, CDR2 FYNNEI. CDR3 length: 17 residues. After removal of 1 base from V and 2 bases from J, the junction contained 6 bases not matched to a gene. CDR3 bases: TGTGCCAGCAGTGAAGGGGGGACTAGCGCGTTCACAGATACGCAGTATTTT. Amino acids: CASSEGGTSAFTDTQYF.

The chain couples TRBV19 to TRBJ2-5, with D possibly matching TRBD1 (6 bases). The V and J ends lost 4 bases and 5 bases respectively, with 8 bases between them. CDR3 length: 12 residues. Germline values: CDR1 LNHDA, CDR2 SQIVND (reference sequence). This CDR3 is CASSNRAETQYF. The DNA for the CDR3 is TGTGCCAGTAGTAACAGGGCGGAGACCCAGTACTTC.

V gene TRBV5-4 combines with J gene TRBJ2-3; D unresolved. The germline CDR1 and CDR2 sequences are SGHNT and YYREEE (reference sequence). V shed 2 bases and J shed 2 bases, with 12 bases lying between them. The CDR3 has 15 amino acids. The CDR3 spells CASSFGGRNTDTQYF. CDR3 DNA sequence: TGTGCCAGCAGCTTTGGCGGAAGAAACACAGATACGCAGTATTTT.

The table lists this clone with a count of one. The rearrangement uses TRBV7-9 and TRBJ1-1, with 9 bases lining up with TRBD1. Germline CDR1 reads SEHNR; CDR2 reads FQNEAQ (reference sequence). Trimming at V came to 4 bases and at J to 4 bases, leaving 7 bases not matched to a gene. The CDR3 contains 15 residues. In DNA, the CDR3 is TGTGCCAGCAGCTCAGGACAGGGGTCTTCCACTGAAGCTTTCTTT. This gives the protein CASSSGQGSSTEAFF.

The genes are TRBV28 and TRBJ2-7; TRBD1 matches at 10 bases. Looked up from germline, CDR1 is MDHEN and CDR2 is SYDVKM. This CDR3 has 15 amino acids. The V segment lost 5 bases and the J segment 2 bases; nucleotides outside the gene matches: 6. The CDR3 region has the DNA TGTGCCAGCAGTCCGACCGGGACAGGGGCCTACGAGCAGTACTTC. Translated, it gives CASSPTGTGAYEQYF.

The J gene is TRBJ1-2, the V gene TRBV7-2; the D is unclear. V was pared by 4 bases and J by 2 bases, with 11 bases between. The V gene's germline CDR1 is SGHTA and CDR2 FQGNSA. The CDR3 extends over 14 amino acids. CDR3 sequence reads: CASSSGLVNYGYTF. The CDR3 region has the DNA TGTGCCAGCAGCTCAGGACTGGTGAACTATGGCTACACCTTC. Full variable domain (missing parts from reference TRBV7-2 and TRBJ1-2): GAGVSQSPSNKVTEKGKDVELRCDPISGHTALYWYRQSLGQGLEFLIYFQGNSAPDKSGLPSDRFSAERTGGSVSTLTIQRTQQEDSAVYLCASSSGLVNYGYTFGSGTRLTVV.

The gene calls are TRBV2 and TRBJ1-4; a possible D gene is TRBD1 (6 bases). Per the germline V gene, CDR1 is SNHLY and CDR2 is FYNNEI. The CDR3 runs to 14 residues. The ends were cut back, 7 bases at V and 8 bases at J, with 17 bases in the middle. The CDR3 here is CASTPGTTREKLFF. CDR3 nucleotides: TGTGCCAGCACCCCCGGGACAACGCGGGAAAAACTGTTTTTT.

The rearrangement links TRBV5-6 to TRBJ1-6; D might be TRBD1 (6 bases). The CDR3 is made up of 15 amino acids. CDR1 and CDR2 (germline): SGHDT, YYEEEE. V lost 2 bases, J lost 6 bases, and 12 bases lay in between. CDR3: CASSLSGTFNSPLHF. Written as DNA, the CDR3 is TGTGCCAGCAGCTTATCCGGGACATTTAATTCACCCCTCCACTTT. Combining the CDR3 with reference TRBV5-6 and TRBJ1-6 gives the whole variable domain DAGVTQSPTHLIKTRGQQVTLRCSPKSGHDTVSWYQQALGQGPQFIFQYYEEEERQRGNFPDRFSGHQFPNYSSELNVNALLLGDSALYLCASSLSGTFNSPLHFGNGTRLTVT.